This T cell receptor beta chain is from a study of T cell changes during pregnancy in multiple sclerosis. V gave up 0 bases and J gave up 3 bases, with 13 bases separating them. The germline V gene encodes CDR1 MGHDK and CDR2 SYGVNS. This CDR3 comprises 16 residues. This clone was recorded only once. Some clones are missing from TCRdb's copy, which holds only in-frame ones; the method was immunoSEQ multiplex PCR. The profile shows 95,000 to 100,000 clones, 80% to 95% of them singletons. The chain is built from TRBV25-1 and TRBJ2-3; a possible D gene is TRBD2 (5 bases). The origin of this receptor is a female donor with multiple sclerosis, enrolled in a pregnancy study. The sequencing here drew on peripheral blood, taken in the second trimester of pregnancy. CDR3 DNA: TGTGCCAGCAGTGAATATCGAGGGATGGGAACAGATACGCAGTATTTT. Translated: CASSEYRGMGTDTQYF.